This TCR beta chain was sequenced during a study of cytomegalovirus exposure and HLA in healthy donors. General study results and limits: The authors confirmed in vitro that a few CMV-associated chains were specific for CMV antigens. Most of the TCR beta V segments (in an earlier analysis) were productive either about 87% or about 30% of the time. A later analysis reportedly found that, within productive TCRs, an Asian-associated ancestry cluster had fewer N-insertions than the mean observed across the approximately 600 donors.

Regarding donors, all were healthy bone marrow donors. Germline V lookup: CDR1 SGHVS, CDR2 FNYEAQ. With V trimmed by 1 base and J by 2 bases, 6 bases remained unmatched. CDR3 length: 16 residues. In regard to this clone: Antigen specificity is unknown.

Vbeta (60) and Jbeta (13) primers were used in the PCR. Sequencing was performed with immunoSEQ multiplex PCR; in TCRdb, only in-frame clones are kept and a portion is missing. The table records approximately 72,000 clones, 82% of them present only once. This sequence joins TRBV7-6 and TRBJ2-7, with TRBD2 identical over 9 bases. Sequencing used PBMCs. The clonotype comes from a man in his late teens or twenties in good health and CMV-seronegative. The CDR3 bases are TGTGCCAGCAGCTTAGGGACTAGCGACCGCCCCTACGAGCAGTACTTC. Its translation is CASSLGTSDRPYEQYF.